The 14 T cell receptor beta chains below all came from one sample that was sequenced in a study of blood T cells in healthy people across ages. Together with a sample-barcoded 5' primer, a J-beta primer mix was included in a second PCR lasting roughly 6 to 12 cycles. TCRdb recomputed calls from the 5' RACE reads with MiXCR, one row per CDR3 protein. The sample yields roughly 2 million distinct CDR3 sequences, 40% to 55% seen once. The specimen was blood. The origin of the receptors is a woman aged 40 to 55 in good health.

This clonotype was observed a handful of times. The chain links TRBV12-3 or TRBV12-4 to TRBJ1-5; no reliable D call. Deletions cut 5 bases from V and 12 bases from J, with 20 bases between. The CDR3 runs 14 residues. CDR3 sequence (DNA): TGTGCCAGCAGTACCGACATGCGCTTTTTGCTCCAGCATTTT. Amino acids: CASSTDMRFLLQHF.

This clonotype was observed a few times. This chain joins TRBV2 and TRBJ2-7; D is ambiguous. The CDR3 consists of 8 residues. The germline V gene has CDR1 SNHLY and CDR2 FYNNEI. V lost 7 bases and J 5 bases, leaving 0 bases between the germline ends. In nucleotides, the CDR3 is TGTGCCAGCAACGAGCAGTACTTC. Its protein is CASNEQYF.

The rearrangement uses TRBV7-9 and TRBJ2-1; TRBD1 is a possible D gene (6 bases). The CDR3 covers 13 residues. From germline, CDR1 is SEHNR and CDR2 FQNEAQ (reference sequence). Deletions cut 5 bases from V and 7 bases from J, with 12 bases between. The CDR3 reads CASSRTAWNEQFF. In DNA form, the CDR3 reads TGTGCCAGCAGCCGGACAGCTTGGAATGAGCAGTTCTTC.

This chain joins TRBV9 and TRBJ2-1; the match to TRBD1 covers 8 bases. From germline, CDR1 is SGDLS and CDR2 YYNGEE. The V gene end was trimmed by 2 bases and the J gene end by 0 bases; junction bases not matched to a gene: 7. The CDR3 runs 17 residues. The CDR3 region is CASSVHRGTGSYNEQFF. The CDR3 coding sequence is TGTGCCAGCAGCGTCCACCGTGGGACAGGCTCCTACAATGAGCAGTTCTTC.

The chain uses TRBV20-1 and TRBJ1-2; D not certain. Trimming pared 1 base from V and 4 bases from J, leaving 10 bases between. Germline V gene lookup returns CDR1 DFQATT and CDR2 SNEGSKA (reference sequence). The CDR3 runs to 13 residues. The CDR3: CSARVGQTYGYTF. The CDR3 DNA reads as TGCAGTGCTAGAGTTGGGCAAACCTATGGCTACACCTTC.

The sample holds one count of this clonotype. This rearrangement joins TRBV28 to TRBJ1-4; D is unresolved. The CDR3 spans 14 residues. Trimming left V 8 bases short and J 0 bases short, with 10 bases between. Germline assignment: CDR1 MDHEN and CDR2 SYDVKM. CDR3 nucleotide sequence: TGTGCCAGCGGAGATTTATCAACTAATGAAAAACTGTTTTTT. Translating it yields CASGDLSTNEKLFF.

V gene TRBV25-1 combines with J gene TRBJ2-3; a possible D gene is TRBD2 (6 bases). Trimming left V 1 base short and J 2 bases short, with 10 bases between. CDR3 length equals 15 residues. Germline V gives CDR1 MGHDK, CDR2 SYGVNS. CDR3 sequence (DNA): TGTGCCAGCAGTGAATTGGGGGAGGACACAGATACGCAGTATTTT. Protein sequence: CASSELGEDTDTQYF.

This clonotype was counted only a few times. The chain combines TRBV20-1 with TRBJ2-7, with 14 nucleotides matching TRBD2. Germline values: CDR1 DFQATT, CDR2 SNEGSKA (reference sequence). This CDR3 spans 16 amino acids. After removal of 6 bases from V and 6 bases from J, the junction contained 13 bases not matched to a gene. CDR3 sequence: CSAPTSGGAQSREQYF. CDR3 bases: TGCAGTGCCCCGACTAGCGGGGGGGCCCAGAGCCGCGAGCAGTACTTC.

The CDR3, as DNA: TGCAGTGCCCCCCTACAAGCCTACGAGCAGTACTTC. It encodes CSAPLQAYEQYF. The chain carries TRBV20-1 and TRBJ2-7; the D is unclear. V was shortened by 6 bases and J by 2 bases, with 11 bases between the two germline ends. Germline CDR1 DFQATT, CDR2 SNEGSKA (reference sequence). The CDR3 contains 12 residues.

This chain connects TRBV11-1 to TRBJ2-1; D uncertain. Germline-derived CDR1 and CDR2 are SGHAT and FQDESV (reference sequence). There are 15 residues in the CDR3. V was clipped by 7 bases and J by 4 bases, with 17 bases between them. DNA for the CDR3: TGTGCCAGCACCCCCGCGGTGGCAGCATACAATGAGCAGTTCTTC. Its translation: CASTPAVAAYNEQFF.

The chain has TRBV7-2 and TRBJ2-5; TRBD1 is a possible D gene (6 bases). V lost 4 bases and J 11 bases, leaving 17 bases between the germline ends. The V gene's germline CDR1 is SGHTA and CDR2 FQGNSA. This CDR3 region has 13 residues. CDR3 amino acids: CASSYTQGNEQYF. CDR3 DNA: TGTGCCAGCAGCTATACCCAGGGGAATGAGCAGTACTTC.

Comments on this clonotype: Compared with germline, one end of the junction differs, possibly owing to a read error. The chain recombines TRBV7-6 with TRBJ2-3; the match to TRBD1 covers 10 bases. The CDR3 sequence is 15 residues long. Germline CDR1 and CDR2: SGHVS and FNYEAQ. In DNA, the CDR3 is TGTGCCGGCAGCACCCGACAGGGGGCAATGAATACGCAGTATTTT. As protein: CAGSTRQGAMNTQYF.

This clonotype was detected a few times. The chain recombines TRBV11-2 with TRBJ2-1; TRBD2 matches at 8 bases. The J segment lost 2 bases and the V segment lost 5 bases, leaving 8 bases of the junction unmatched. The CDR3 totals 16 residues. The germline V gene encodes CDR1 SGHAT and CDR2 FQNNGV. The CDR3 region is CASSLSGGIAYNEQFF. CDR3 in DNA: TGTGCCAGCAGCCTCTCGGGGGGGATTGCCTACAATGAGCAGTTCTTC.

This chain uses TRBV5-1 with TRBJ1-1; 8 bases fit TRBD1. This CDR3 region has 15 residues. V trimming: 2 bases; J trimming: 4 bases; junction bases outside the gene matches: 7. CDR1 SGHRS and CDR2 YFSETQ come from the germline V gene. The CDR3 coding sequence is TGCGCCAGCAGCTTACACTCGACAGGGGCCACTGAAGCTTTCTTT. Translated: CASSLHSTGATEAFF.